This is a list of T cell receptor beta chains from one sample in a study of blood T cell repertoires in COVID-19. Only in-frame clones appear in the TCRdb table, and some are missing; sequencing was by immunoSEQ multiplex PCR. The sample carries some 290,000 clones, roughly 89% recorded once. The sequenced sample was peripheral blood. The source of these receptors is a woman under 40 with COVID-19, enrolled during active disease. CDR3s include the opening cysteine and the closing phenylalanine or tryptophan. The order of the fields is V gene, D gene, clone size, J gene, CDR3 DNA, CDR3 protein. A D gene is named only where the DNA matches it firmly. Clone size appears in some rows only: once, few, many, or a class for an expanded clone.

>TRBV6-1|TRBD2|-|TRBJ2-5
TGTGCCAGCAGTGAAGGCGGGGGGTACGGGACCCAGTACTTC
CASSEGGGYGTQYF
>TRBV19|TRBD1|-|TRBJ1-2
TGTGCCAGTAGTATAGTCACCCACGGGACAGCTTATGGCTACACCTTC
CASSIVTHGTAYGYTF
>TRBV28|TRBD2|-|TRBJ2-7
TGTGCCAGCAGTTCCCCGCGGGGGGGGCTGTACGAGCAGTACTTC
CASSSPRGGLYEQYF
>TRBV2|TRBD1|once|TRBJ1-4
TGTGCCAGCAGGGGACAGGGGGCGACTAATGAAAAACTGTTTTTT
CASRGQGATNEKLFF
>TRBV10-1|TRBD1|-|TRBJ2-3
TGCGCCAGCAGCGAACGTTGGGACAGACCAGATACGCAGTATTTT
CASSERWDRPDTQYF
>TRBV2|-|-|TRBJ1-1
TGTGCCAGCAGTAGGGGGGGAAACACTGAAGCTTTCTTT
CASSRGGNTEAFF
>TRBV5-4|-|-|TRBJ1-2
TGTGCCAGCAGCCCCGGGACACCCTATGGCTACACCTTC
CASSPGTPYGYTF
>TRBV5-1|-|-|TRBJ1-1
TGCGCCAGCAGCTTGGTCCCAGAGGCCACTGAAGCTTTCTTT
CASSLVPEATEAFF
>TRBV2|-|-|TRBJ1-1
TGTGCCAGCAGTGAACCCGGGGAGGTTGAAGCTTTCTTT
CASSEPGEVEAFF
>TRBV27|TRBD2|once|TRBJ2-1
TGTGCCAGCCCTTCTAGCGGGGGGGTATACAATGAGCAGTTCTTC
CASPSSGGVYNEQFF
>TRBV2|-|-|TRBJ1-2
TGTGCCAGCTTACCGACTCTCGGGGTCGACTACACCTTC
CASLPTLGVDYTF
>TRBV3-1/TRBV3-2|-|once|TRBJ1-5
TGTGCCAGTTCCGGGGTGAGCAATCAGCCCCAGCATTTT
CASSGVSNQPQHF
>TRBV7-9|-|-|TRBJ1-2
TGTGCCAGCAGCGGAGGACTGTCCTATGGCTACACCTTC
CASSGGLSYGYTF
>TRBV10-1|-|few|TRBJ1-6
TGCGCCAGCAGACTTCACAGGGACGGCAATTCACCCCTCCACTTT
CASRLHRDGNSPLHF
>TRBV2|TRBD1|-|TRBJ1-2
TGTGCCAGCACTCTCGGGGACAGGGAGTACTATGGCTACACCTTC
CASTLGDREYYGYTF
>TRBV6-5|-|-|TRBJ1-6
TGTGCCAGCAGTTACGGCGGTGCGGCCCTCCACTTT
CASSYGGAALHF
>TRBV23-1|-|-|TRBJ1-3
TGCGCCAGCAGTCTATACTACAGGGTCGGAAACACCATATATTTT
CASSLYYRVGNTIYF
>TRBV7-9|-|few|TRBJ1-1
TGTGCCAGCAGTTCCCCCTCGACAGGTAGAGAAGCTTTCTTT
CASSSPSTGREAFF
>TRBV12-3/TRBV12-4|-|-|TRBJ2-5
TGTGCCAGCACTCAGGAGGGGACCCAGTACTTC
CASTQEGTQYF
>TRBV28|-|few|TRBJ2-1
TGTGCCAGCAGGGTGGGGACTTCCCTATGGGGCAATGAGCAGTTCTTC
CASRVGTSLWGNEQFF
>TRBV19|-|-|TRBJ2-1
TGTGCCAGTAGTATCGATGGCGGCAATGAGCAGTTCTTC
CASSIDGGNEQFF
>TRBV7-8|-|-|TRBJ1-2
TGTGCCAGCAGCTTAGGGGCTGGGTTCGGCTACACCTTC
CASSLGAGFGYTF
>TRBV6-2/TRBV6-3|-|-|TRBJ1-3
TGTGCCAGCAGCACACTTGTAAGGACGGGAGGACGCCCTGGAAACACCATATATTTT
CASSTLVRTGGRPGNTIYF
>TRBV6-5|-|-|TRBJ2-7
TGTGCCAGCACCATAAGAGGAGGGGAAACCTACGAGCAGTACTTC
CASTIRGGETYEQYF
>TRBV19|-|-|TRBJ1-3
TGTGCCAGTATGGATCGGGACTTCTCTGGAAACACCATATATTTT
CASMDRDFSGNTIYF
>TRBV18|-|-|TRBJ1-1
TGTGCCAGCTCACCAGGGCCGAACACTGAAGCTTTCTTT
CASSPGPNTEAFF
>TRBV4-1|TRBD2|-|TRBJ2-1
TGCGCCAGCAGAGAATCGACTAGCGGGGGGCCAAATGAGCAGTTCTTC
CASRESTSGGPNEQFF
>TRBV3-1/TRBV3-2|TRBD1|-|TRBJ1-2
TGTGCCAGCAGCCCGACGAATACAGGGGCTGCTAACTATGGCTACACCTTC
CASSPTNTGAANYGYTF
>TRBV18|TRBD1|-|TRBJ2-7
TGTGCCAGCTCACCGTCGAAAGGGGGCCTCTCCTACGAGCAGTACTTC
CASSPSKGGLSYEQYF
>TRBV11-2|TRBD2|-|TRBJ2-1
TGTGCCAGCAGCCTGCGACTAGCGGGGTCCTACAATGAGCAGTTCTTC
CASSLRLAGSYNEQFF
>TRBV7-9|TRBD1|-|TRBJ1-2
TGTGCCAGCAGCTTAGCCAACAGGGGAAGTGGCTACACCTTC
CASSLANRGSGYTF
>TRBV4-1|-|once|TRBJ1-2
TGCGCCAGCAGCCACAGAAACAGCTATGGCTACACCTTC
CASSHRNSYGYTF
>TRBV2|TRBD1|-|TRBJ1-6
TGTGCCAGCAGTGCCGGACAGGCCGATAATTCACCCCTCCACTTT
CASSAGQADNSPLHF
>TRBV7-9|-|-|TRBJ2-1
TGTGCCAGCAGCGAACAGGCGTATGAGCAGTTCTTC
CASSEQAYEQFF
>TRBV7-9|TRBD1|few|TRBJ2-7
TGTGCCAGCAGCTTCAGGACAGGCCAGTCCTACGAGCAGTACTTC
CASSFRTGQSYEQYF
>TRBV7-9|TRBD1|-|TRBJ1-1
TGTGCCAGCAGCGGAGGGACAGGCTGGGAAGCTTTCTTT
CASSGGTGWEAFF
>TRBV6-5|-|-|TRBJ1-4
TGTGCCAGCAGGCCGGGCTTAGGGGCCGAAAAACTGTTTTTT
CASRPGLGAEKLFF
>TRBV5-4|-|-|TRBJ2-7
TGTGCCAGCAGCTTCCGGGGGAGCTCCTACGAGCAGTACTTC
CASSFRGSSYEQYF
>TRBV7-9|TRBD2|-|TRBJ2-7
TGTGCCAGCAGCTCCTCACCTTTGGGGGGGTACGAGCAGTACTTC
CASSSSPLGGYEQYF
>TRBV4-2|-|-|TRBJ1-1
TGTGCCAGCAGCCAAGTACCAGACAGGACCAACACTGAAGCTTTCTTT
CASSQVPDRTNTEAFF
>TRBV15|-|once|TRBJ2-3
TGTGCCTCTTTGGACAAATCCACAGATACGCAGTATTTT
CASLDKSTDTQYF
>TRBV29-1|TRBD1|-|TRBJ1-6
TGCAGCGTTCCCCACAACAGGGGTCCCAAGTACGGGTCCCCCTCTTGGTCCTATAATTCACCCCTCCACTTT
CSVPHNRGPKYGSPSWSYNSPLHF
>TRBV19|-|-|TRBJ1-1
TGTGCCAGTAGATATTCGGGGGGGAACACTGAAGCTTTCTTT
CASRYSGGNTEAFF
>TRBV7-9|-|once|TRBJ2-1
TGTGCCAGCAGCCCCCGCGGGGGGACAGACGAGCAGTTCTTC
CASSPRGGTDEQFF
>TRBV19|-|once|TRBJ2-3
TGTGCCAGTAGGCCGACAGCACCTTCCACAGATACGCAGTATTTT
CASRPTAPSTDTQYF
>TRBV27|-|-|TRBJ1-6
TGTGCCAGCAGTCAACAGGCTTCGGATAATTCACCCCTCCACTTT
CASSQQASDNSPLHF
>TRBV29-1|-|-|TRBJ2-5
TGCAGCGTTGAAGGACGGATAGCCCGCCAAGAGACCCAGTACTTC
CSVEGRIARQETQYF
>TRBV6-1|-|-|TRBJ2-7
TGTGCCAGCAGTGAAGGGGGAGAATACTACGAGCAGTACTTC
CASSEGGEYYEQYF
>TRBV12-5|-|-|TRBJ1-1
TGTGCTAGTGGCCCGGACTACAGGCAGCTTGTAAACACTGAAGCTTTCTTT
CASGPDYRQLVNTEAFF
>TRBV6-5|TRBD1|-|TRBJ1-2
TGTGCCAGCTGGACAGGGAGACTCCTTTTTGGCTACACCTTC
CASWTGRLLFGYTF
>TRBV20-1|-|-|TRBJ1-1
TGCAGTGCTAGTCCCTTTATTGAGGCTTTCTTT
CSASPFIEAFF
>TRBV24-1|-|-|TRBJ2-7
TGTGCCACCAGTGATTCTGTGGAGGGAGGACTCGGCGAGCAGTACTTC
CATSDSVEGGLGEQYF
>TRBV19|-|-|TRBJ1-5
TGTGCCAGTAGTACGTCTCTCAGGGGTGGCGCGCAGCCCCAGCATTTT
CASSTSLRGGAQPQHF
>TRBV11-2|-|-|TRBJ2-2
TGTGCCAGCAGCTTAGTAGGAGGGGTCACCGGGGAGCTGTTTTTT
CASSLVGGVTGELFF
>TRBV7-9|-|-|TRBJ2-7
TGTGCCAGCAGCCCCCCCAGGCGCAACGAGCAGTACTTC
CASSPPRRNEQYF
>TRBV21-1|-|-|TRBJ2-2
TGTGCCAGCACCAACCTGGAACAGGGCGACACCGGGGAGCTGTTTTTT
CASTNLEQGDTGELFF
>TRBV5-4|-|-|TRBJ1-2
TGTGCCAGCCGTCGGGGGGCCGGTAGCTATGGCTACACCTTC
CASRRGAGSYGYTF
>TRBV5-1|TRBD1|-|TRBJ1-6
TGCGCCAGCAGCCCCGGGGAGAGGGGGCCAGAATCACCCCTCCACTTT
CASSPGERGPESPLHF
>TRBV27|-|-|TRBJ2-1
TGTGCCAGCAGTTTTATTGCGGGGGCCAACAATGAGCAGTTCTTC
CASSFIAGANNEQFF